This T cell receptor (beta chain) stems from a study of CD8 T cells in Susac syndrome. About this clonotype: The junction departs from germline at one end; a sequencing error may be responsible.

Germline lookup yields CDR1 SSHAT and CDR2 FNYEAQ (reference sequence). This CDR3 has 17 residues. Fulfillment of recently defined diagnostic criteria for definite or probable disease was shown by the patients with Susac syndrome. Negative isolation yielded CD4+ and CD8+ T cells, and FACS enriched TEMRA cells. An amount of RNA that ranged from roughly 0.45 to 1 ug was reverse transcribed with random hexamers. Amplification of the TCR beta CDR3 was carried out by immunoSEQ multiplex PCR, which spanned a total of 54 Vbeta and 13 Jbeta segments. TCRdb re-derived calls from the immunoSEQ multiplex PCR reads in MiXCR, one entry per CDR3 protein. The sample lists 150,000 to 200,000 distinct CDR3 sequences; 94% were seen once.

Sequenced sample: CD4+ T cells from PBMCs. This receptor was identified in a human donor with Susac syndrome. The chain recombines TRBV7-7 with TRBJ2-2, with D possibly matching TRBD1 (6 bases). The chain's CDR3 is CASSPLGTGPNTGELFF. DNA of the CDR3: TGTGCTAGCAGCCCACTGGGCACAGGGCCGAACACCGGGGAGCTGTTTTTT.